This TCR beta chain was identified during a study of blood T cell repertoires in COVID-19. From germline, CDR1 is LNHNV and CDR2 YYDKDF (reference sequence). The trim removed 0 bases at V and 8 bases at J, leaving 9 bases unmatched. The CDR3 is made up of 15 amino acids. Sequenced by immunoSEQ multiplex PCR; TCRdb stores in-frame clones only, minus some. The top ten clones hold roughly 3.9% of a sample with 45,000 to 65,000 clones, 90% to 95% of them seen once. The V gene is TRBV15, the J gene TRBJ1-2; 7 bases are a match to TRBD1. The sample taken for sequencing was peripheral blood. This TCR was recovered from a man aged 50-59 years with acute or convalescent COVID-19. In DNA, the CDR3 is TGTGCCACCAGCAGAGAAAACTTAGGGGGCTGGGGCTACACCTTC. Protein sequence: CATSRENLGGWGYTF.